This is a list of T cell receptor beta chains from one sample in a study of control samples from healthy donors and cancer patients. This table comes from immunoSEQ multiplex PCR, and its TCRdb copy is limited to in-frame clones, with some not included. This sample carries about 160,000 clones, about 94% of them seen once, and the ten largest clones take over 4%. Input material: blood. The receptors were sampled from a woman aged 60 to 75 in good health. Both conserved end residues are part of each CDR3. Each record gives: J gene, V gene, clone size, D gene, CDR3 protein, CDR3 DNA. D genes are given only for firm matches. Part of the rows lack a size; the others show once, few, many or a class for expanded clones.

J: TRBJ1-2
V: TRBV19
size: NA
D: NA
CDR3: CASSITLQGLVTYTF
DNA: TGTGCCAGTAGTATTACCTTGCAGGGACTCGTAACATACACCTTC

J: TRBJ1-1
V: TRBV7-9
size: NA
D: NA
CDR3: CASSLGMEGGTEAFF
DNA: TGTGCCAGCAGCTTAGGGATGGAAGGCGGGACTGAAGCTTTCTTT

J: TRBJ1-1
V: TRBV6-5
size: NA
D: NA
CDR3: CASSYGQVTNTEAFF
DNA: TGTGCCAGCAGTTACGGTCAGGTTACGAACACTGAAGCTTTCTTT

J: TRBJ1-1
V: TRBV18
size: NA
D: NA
CDR3: CASSLPSLDTEAFF
DNA: TGTGCCAGCTCACTACCTAGTCTGGACACTGAAGCTTTCTTT

J: TRBJ1-3
V: TRBV21-1
size: NA
D: NA
CDR3: CASIATGGSGNTIYF
DNA: TGTGCCAGCATCGCCACCGGCGGCTCTGGAAACACCATATATTTT

J: TRBJ2-5
V: TRBV18
size: NA
D: NA
CDR3: CASSPIYGGPQETQYF
DNA: TGTGCCAGCTCACCCATTTACGGGGGGCCACAAGAGACCCAGTACTTC

J: TRBJ2-3
V: TRBV29-1
size: NA
D: NA
CDR3: CSGDSAQNTQYF
DNA: TGCAGCGGTGACAGTGCCCAGAATACGCAGTATTTT

J: TRBJ1-2
V: TRBV20-1
size: NA
D: NA
CDR3: CSASSGDDGYTF
DNA: TGCAGTGCTAGTTCCGGGGACGATGGCTACACCTTC

J: TRBJ2-3
V: TRBV4-3
size: NA
D: TRBD2
CDR3: CASSQDGGLAGLINTQYF
DNA: TGCGCCAGCAGCCAAGATGGGGGACTAGCGGGGCTCATAAATACGCAGTATTTT

J: TRBJ1-5
V: TRBV6-6
size: once
D: NA
CDR3: CASRGVVNQPQHF
DNA: TGTGCCAGCAGGGGGGTCGTCAATCAGCCCCAGCATTTT

J: TRBJ2-1
V: TRBV9
size: NA
D: NA
CDR3: CASSVVGGAGNEQFF
DNA: TGTGCCAGCAGCGTTGTAGGGGGGGCCGGCAATGAGCAGTTCTTC

J: TRBJ1-2
V: TRBV29-1
size: NA
D: NA
CDR3: CSVEDGYTF
DNA: TGCAGCGTTGAAGATGGCTACACCTTC

J: TRBJ2-5
V: TRBV6-2/TRBV6-3
size: NA
D: NA
CDR3: CASSILGETQYF
DNA: TGTGCCAGCAGTATATTGGGAGAGACCCAGTACTTC

J: TRBJ1-5
V: TRBV9
size: NA
D: TRBD1
CDR3: CASSADRGDQPQHF
DNA: TGTGCCAGCAGCGCGGACAGGGGGGATCAGCCCCAGCATTTT

J: TRBJ2-7
V: TRBV5-6
size: once
D: NA
CDR3: CASSQVNYEQYF
DNA: TGTGCCAGCAGCCAAGTAAACTACGAGCAGTACTTC

J: TRBJ2-3
V: TRBV5-1
size: NA
D: NA
CDR3: CASSLPTDTQYF
DNA: TGCGCCAGCAGCTTGCCCACAGATACGCAGTATTTT

J: TRBJ2-7
V: TRBV19
size: NA
D: TRBD1
CDR3: CASRRGQSSYEQYF
DNA: TGTGCCAGTAGGAGGGGACAGTCTTCCTACGAGCAGTACTTC

J: TRBJ2-5
V: TRBV5-4
size: NA
D: TRBD2
CDR3: CASSLELAGAQETQYF
DNA: TGTGCCAGCAGCTTGGAACTAGCGGGGGCCCAAGAGACCCAGTACTTC

J: TRBJ1-6
V: TRBV5-6
size: NA
D: NA
CDR3: CASSRRGGMDSPLHF
DNA: TGTGCCAGCAGCCGGAGGGGGGGGATGGATTCACCCCTCCACTTT

J: TRBJ2-3
V: TRBV7-2
size: NA
D: NA
CDR3: CASSSSGSSTDTQYF
DNA: TGTGCCAGCAGCTCCAGCGGGTCTAGCACAGATACGCAGTATTTT

J: TRBJ1-2
V: TRBV27
size: NA
D: NA
CDR3: CASTNAGQAKTAYGYTF
DNA: TGTGCCAGCACAAACGCCGGACAAGCTAAGACAGCCTATGGCTACACCTTC

J: TRBJ1-5
V: TRBV30
size: NA
D: NA
CDR3: CAWSMGALSQPQHF
DNA: TGTGCCTGGAGTATGGGGGCTCTTTCTCAGCCCCAGCATTTT

J: TRBJ1-3
V: TRBV5-1
size: NA
D: TRBD1
CDR3: CASSPKTGAYSGNTIYF
DNA: TGCGCCAGCAGCCCTAAGACAGGGGCATACTCTGGAAACACCATATATTTT

J: TRBJ2-3
V: TRBV27
size: NA
D: NA
CDR3: CASSLLTTSTDTQYF
DNA: TGTGCCAGCAGTTTATTAACTACTAGCACAGATACGCAGTATTTT

J: TRBJ2-7
V: TRBV7-3
size: once
D: TRBD1
CDR3: CASSSGQIYEQYF
DNA: TGTGCCAGCAGCTCGGGACAGATCTACGAGCAGTACTTC

J: TRBJ1-2
V: TRBV13
size: NA
D: NA
CDR3: CASSRQVSYGYTF
DNA: TGTGCCAGCAGCCGGCAGGTCAGCTATGGCTACACCTTC

J: TRBJ1-1
V: TRBV3-1/TRBV3-2
size: NA
D: NA
CDR3: CASSQSWQAKTEAFF
DNA: TGTGCCAGCAGCCAGAGTTGGCAGGCCAAAACTGAAGCTTTCTTT

J: TRBJ1-4
V: TRBV30
size: NA
D: NA
CDR3: CASAGVYEKLFF
DNA: TGTGCCAGCGCAGGGGTTTACGAAAAACTGTTTTTT

J: TRBJ2-1
V: TRBV6-5
size: NA
D: TRBD2
CDR3: CASSYTGLAAVNEQFF
DNA: TGTGCCAGCAGTTATACCGGACTAGCCGCCGTCAATGAGCAGTTCTTC

J: TRBJ2-2
V: TRBV7-9
size: NA
D: NA
CDR3: CASRGPIRRDTGELFF
DNA: TGTGCCAGCAGAGGGCCTATCCGGCGGGACACCGGGGAGCTGTTTTTT

J: TRBJ1-2
V: TRBV4-3
size: NA
D: TRBD1
CDR3: CASSQNDRANYGYTF
DNA: TGCGCCAGCAGCCAAAACGACAGGGCTAACTATGGCTACACCTTC

J: TRBJ2-1
V: TRBV4-2
size: once
D: TRBD2
CDR3: CASSQVSGGGNEQFF
DNA: TGTGCCAGCAGCCAAGTCTCGGGGGGTGGGAATGAGCAGTTCTTC

J: TRBJ1-5
V: TRBV27
size: NA
D: NA
CDR3: CASKGGGGDNQPQHF
DNA: TGTGCCAGCAAGGGTGGTGGAGGGGACAATCAGCCCCAGCATTTT

J: TRBJ1-2
V: TRBV12-5
size: NA
D: NA
CDR3: CASGLAVPKGSPRFNYGYTF
DNA: TGTGCTAGTGGTTTGGCGGTCCCCAAGGGATCCCCGAGGTTTAACTATGGCTACACCTTC